This T cell receptor beta chain was captured by sequencing in a study of T cells in Graves' hyperthyroidism and ophthalmopathy. Study-wide background: At the time of initial diagnosis and before any treatment, peripheral blood was collected.

Stable Graves' hyperthyroidism denoted no ophthalmopathy progression over 18 months. Patients having uncontrolled infection, another autoimmune disease, pregnancy or lactation were not included. Study conclusions and caveats: Blood held most thyroid clonotypes expanded above 0.001 frequency.

This clonotype showed up just a few times. Antigen: not known. The source material, RNA transcripts, was used to amplify TCR beta CDR3 regions. During a first-round RT-PCR of the TCR CDR3, the HTBI primer set was used. Using its own MiXCR run on the multiplex PCR reads, TCRdb lists one record per CDR3 protein. Of about 210,000 distinct CDR3 sequences in the sample, approximately 17% were seen once. V was trimmed by 9 bases and J by 4 bases, leaving 24 bases between them. Germline V gene lookup returns CDR1 LNHDA and CDR2 SQIVND (reference sequence). CDR3 size: 17 residues. Sequenced material: blood. This TCR was recovered from a man aged 50 to 59 with Graves' hyperthyroidism. The chain is built from TRBV19 and TRBJ2-2; D remains unclear. The CDR3 bases are TGTGCCAGCCAATCCTCGATTGAGGCATGGGTCACCGGGGAGCTGTTTTTT. It encodes CASQSSIEAWVTGELFF.